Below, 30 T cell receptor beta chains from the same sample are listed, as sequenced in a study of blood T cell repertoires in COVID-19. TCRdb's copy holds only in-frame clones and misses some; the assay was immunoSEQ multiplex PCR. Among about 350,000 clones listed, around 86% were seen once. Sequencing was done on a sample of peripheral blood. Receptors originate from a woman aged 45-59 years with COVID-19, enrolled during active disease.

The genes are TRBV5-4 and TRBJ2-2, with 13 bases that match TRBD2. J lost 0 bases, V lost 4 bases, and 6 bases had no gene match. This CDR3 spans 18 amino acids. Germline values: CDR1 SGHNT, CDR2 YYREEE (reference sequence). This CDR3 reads CASSARLAGGANTGELFF. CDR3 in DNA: TGTGCCAGCAGCGCTCGACTAGCGGGAGGTGCGAACACCGGGGAGCTGTTTTTT. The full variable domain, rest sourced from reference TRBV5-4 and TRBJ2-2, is ETGVTQSPTHLIKTRGQQVTLRCSSQSGHNTVSWYQQALGQGPQFIFQYYREEENGRGNFPPRFSGLQFPNYSSELNVNALELDDSALYLCASSARLAGGANTGELFFGEGSRLTVL.

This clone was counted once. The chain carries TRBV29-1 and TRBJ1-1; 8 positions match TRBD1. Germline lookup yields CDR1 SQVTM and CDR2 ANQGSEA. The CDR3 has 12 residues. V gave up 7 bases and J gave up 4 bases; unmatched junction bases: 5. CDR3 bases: TGCAGCGCTACAACAGGGGGCACTGAAGCTTTCTTT. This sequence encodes CSATTGGTEAFF.

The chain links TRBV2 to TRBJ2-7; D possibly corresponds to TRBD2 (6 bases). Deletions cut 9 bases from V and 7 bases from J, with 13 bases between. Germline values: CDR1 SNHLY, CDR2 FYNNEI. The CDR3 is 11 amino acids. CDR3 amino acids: CASSLGGEQYF. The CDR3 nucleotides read TGTGCCAGTAGTCTTGGGGGGGAGCAGTACTTC.

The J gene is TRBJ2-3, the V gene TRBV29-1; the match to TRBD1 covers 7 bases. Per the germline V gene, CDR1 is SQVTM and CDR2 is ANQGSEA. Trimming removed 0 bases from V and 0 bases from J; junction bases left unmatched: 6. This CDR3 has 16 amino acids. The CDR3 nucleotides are TGCAGCGTTGAAGATGGGGACAGTTCTAGCACAGATACGCAGTATTTT. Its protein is CSVEDGDSSSTDTQYF.

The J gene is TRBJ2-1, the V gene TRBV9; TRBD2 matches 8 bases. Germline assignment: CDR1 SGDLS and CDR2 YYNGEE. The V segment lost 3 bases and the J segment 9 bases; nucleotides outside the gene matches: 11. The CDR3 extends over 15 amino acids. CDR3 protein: CASSGPGLVFGEQFF. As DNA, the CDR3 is TGTGCCAGCAGCGGACCGGGACTAGTATTCGGTGAGCAGTTCTTC.

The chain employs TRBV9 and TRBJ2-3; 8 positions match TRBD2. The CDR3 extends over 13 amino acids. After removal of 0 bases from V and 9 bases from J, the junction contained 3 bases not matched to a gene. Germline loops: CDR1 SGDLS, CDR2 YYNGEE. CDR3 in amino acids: CASSVGIAGTQYF. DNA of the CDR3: TGTGCCAGCAGCGTAGGTATAGCGGGAACGCAGTATTTT.

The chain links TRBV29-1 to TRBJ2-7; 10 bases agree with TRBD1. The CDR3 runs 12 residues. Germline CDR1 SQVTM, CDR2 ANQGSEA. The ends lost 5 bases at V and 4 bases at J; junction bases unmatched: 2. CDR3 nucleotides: TGCAGCGTTCGGGGACAGGGGTACGAGCAGTACTTC. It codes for CSVRGQGYEQYF.

The CDR3 DNA reads as TGTGCCAGCAGCTCGACTAGCGAACCCTACGAGCAGTACTTC. Translated, it gives CASSSTSEPYEQYF. The chain recombines TRBV11-1 with TRBJ2-7; TRBD2 matches 8 bases. Losses at the gene ends were 4 bases for V and 2 bases for J; bases not matched to a gene: 4. This CDR3 region has 14 residues. Germline lookup yields CDR1 SGHAT and CDR2 FQDESV (reference sequence).

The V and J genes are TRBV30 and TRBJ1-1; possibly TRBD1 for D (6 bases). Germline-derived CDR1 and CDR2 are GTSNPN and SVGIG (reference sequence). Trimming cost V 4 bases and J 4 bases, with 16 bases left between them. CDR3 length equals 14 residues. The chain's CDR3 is CAWNRVQGGTEAFF. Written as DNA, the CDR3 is TGTGCCTGGAATCGGGTCCAAGGGGGCACTGAAGCTTTCTTT. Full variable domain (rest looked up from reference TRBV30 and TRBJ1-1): SQTIHQWPATLVQPVGSPLSLECTVEGTSNPNLYWYRQAAGRGLQLLFYSVGIGQISSEVPQNLSASRPQDRQFILSSKKLLLSDSGFYLCAWNRVQGGTEAFFGQGTRLTVV.

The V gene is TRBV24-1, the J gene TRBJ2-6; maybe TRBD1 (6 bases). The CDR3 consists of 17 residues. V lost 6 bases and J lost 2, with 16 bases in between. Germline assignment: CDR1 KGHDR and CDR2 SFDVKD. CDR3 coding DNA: TGTGCCACCAGTTCCGCGCCAGGGGAGCCTGGGGCCAACGTCCTGACTTTC. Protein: CATSSAPGEPGANVLTF.

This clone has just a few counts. CDR3 DNA sequence: TGTGCCAGTAGTCTATGGACGGGAAGTAATCAGCCCCAGCATTTT. Its protein is CASSLWTGSNQPQHF. V usage is TRBV19 and J usage is TRBJ1-5; no reliable D call. The CDR3 totals 15 residues. V was cut by 5 bases and J by 4 bases, with 15 bases left in between. Germline assignment: CDR1 LNHDA and CDR2 SQIVND (reference sequence).

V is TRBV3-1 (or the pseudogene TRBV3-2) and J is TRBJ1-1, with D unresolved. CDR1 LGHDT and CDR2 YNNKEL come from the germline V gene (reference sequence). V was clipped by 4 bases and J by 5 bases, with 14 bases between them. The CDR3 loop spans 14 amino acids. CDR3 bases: TGTGCCAGCAGCCCCTTCGAGGGCTGGACTGAAGCTTTCTTT. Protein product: CASSPFEGWTEAFF.

In nucleotides, the CDR3 is TGTGCCTCCACCACGACGGGAAGCACAGATACGCAGTATTTT. Its protein is CASTTTGSTDTQYF. The chain recombines TRBV30 with TRBJ2-3; perhaps TRBD2 as D (5 bases). Germline V gene lookup returns CDR1 GTSNPN and CDR2 SVGIG (reference sequence). Trimming removed 7 bases from V and 0 bases from J, with 14 bases in between. The CDR3 extends over 14 amino acids.

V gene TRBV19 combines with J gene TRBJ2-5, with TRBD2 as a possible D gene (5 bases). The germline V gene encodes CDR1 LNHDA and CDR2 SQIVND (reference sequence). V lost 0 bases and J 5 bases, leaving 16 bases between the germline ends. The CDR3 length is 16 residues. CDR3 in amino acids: CASSIDRESREETQYF. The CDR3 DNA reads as TGTGCCAGTAGTATAGATCGGGAATCGAGGGAGGAGACCCAGTACTTC.

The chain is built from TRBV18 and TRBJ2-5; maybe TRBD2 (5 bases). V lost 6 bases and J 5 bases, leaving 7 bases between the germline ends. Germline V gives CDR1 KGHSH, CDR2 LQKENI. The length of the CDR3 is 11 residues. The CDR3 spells CASSSGETQYF. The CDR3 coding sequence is TGTGCCAGCTCCTCGGGGGAGACCCAGTACTTC. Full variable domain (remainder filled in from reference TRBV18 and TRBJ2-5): NAGVMQNPRHLVRRRGQEARLRCSPMKGHSHVYWYRQLPEEGLKFMVYLQKENIIDESGMPKERFSAEFPKEGPSILRIQQVVRGDSAAYFCASSSGETQYFGPGTRLLVL.

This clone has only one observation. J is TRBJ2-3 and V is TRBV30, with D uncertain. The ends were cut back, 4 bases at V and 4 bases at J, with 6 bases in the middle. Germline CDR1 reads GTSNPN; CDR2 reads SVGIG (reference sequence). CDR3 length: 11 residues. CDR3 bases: TGTGCCTGGATTATGTCAGATACGCAGTATTTT. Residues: CAWIMSDTQYF.

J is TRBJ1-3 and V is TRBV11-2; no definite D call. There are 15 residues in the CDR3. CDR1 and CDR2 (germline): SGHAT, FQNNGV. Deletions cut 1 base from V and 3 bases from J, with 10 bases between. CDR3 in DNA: TGTGCCAGCAGCTTAGGTCGGTCGGGTGGAAACACCATATATTTT. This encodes CASSLGRSGGNTIYF.

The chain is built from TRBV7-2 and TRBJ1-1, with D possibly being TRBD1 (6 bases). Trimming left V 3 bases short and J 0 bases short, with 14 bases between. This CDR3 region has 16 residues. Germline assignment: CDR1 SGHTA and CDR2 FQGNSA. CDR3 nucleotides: TGTGCCAGCAGCTTCCGGACAGTCGTATTGAACACTGAAGCTTTCTTT. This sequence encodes CASSFRTVVLNTEAFF.

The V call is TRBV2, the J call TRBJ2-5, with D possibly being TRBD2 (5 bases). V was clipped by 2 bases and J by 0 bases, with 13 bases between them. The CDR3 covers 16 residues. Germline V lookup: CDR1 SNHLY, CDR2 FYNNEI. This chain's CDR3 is CASSEWLAGYQETQYF. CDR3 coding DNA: TGTGCCAGCAGTGAATGGCTAGCTGGGTACCAAGAGACCCAGTACTTC.

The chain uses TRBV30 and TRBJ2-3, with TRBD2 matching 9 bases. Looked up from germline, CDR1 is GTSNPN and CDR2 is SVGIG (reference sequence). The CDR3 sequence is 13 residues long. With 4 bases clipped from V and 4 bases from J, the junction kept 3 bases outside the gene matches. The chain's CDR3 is CAWTRGRADTQYF. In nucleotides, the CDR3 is TGTGCCTGGACTCGCGGGAGGGCAGATACGCAGTATTTT.

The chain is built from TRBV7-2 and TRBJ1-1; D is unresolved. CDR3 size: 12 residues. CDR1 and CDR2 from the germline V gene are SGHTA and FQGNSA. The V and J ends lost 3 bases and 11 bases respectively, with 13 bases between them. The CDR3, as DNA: TGTGCCAGCAGCTTTACAGCCCTTGAGGCTTTCTTT. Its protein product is CASSFTALEAFF. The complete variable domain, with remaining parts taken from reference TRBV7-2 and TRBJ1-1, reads GAGVSQSPSNKVTEKGKDVELRCDPISGHTALYWYRQSLGQGLEFLIYFQGNSAPDKSGLPSDRFSAERTGGSVSTLTIQRTQQEDSAVYLCASSFTALEAFFGQGTRLTVV.

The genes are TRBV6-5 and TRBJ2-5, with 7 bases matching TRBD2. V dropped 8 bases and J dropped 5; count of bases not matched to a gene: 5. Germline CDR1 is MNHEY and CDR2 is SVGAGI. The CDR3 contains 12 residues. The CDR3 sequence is CASGRAGETQYF. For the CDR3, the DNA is TGTGCCAGCGGGAGGGCCGGTGAGACCCAGTACTTC.

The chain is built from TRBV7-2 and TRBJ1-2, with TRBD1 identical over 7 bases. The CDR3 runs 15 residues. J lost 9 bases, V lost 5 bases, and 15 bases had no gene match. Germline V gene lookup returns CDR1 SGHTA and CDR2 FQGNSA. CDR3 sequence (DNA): TGTGCCAGCAGCCCCCGACCCCGGGACAGTCTTAGCTACACCTTC. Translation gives CASSPRPRDSLSYTF.

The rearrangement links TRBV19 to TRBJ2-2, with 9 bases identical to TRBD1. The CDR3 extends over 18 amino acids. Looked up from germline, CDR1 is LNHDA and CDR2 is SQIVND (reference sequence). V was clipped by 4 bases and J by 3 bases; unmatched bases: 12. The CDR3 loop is CASSKPFGGQGDTGELFF. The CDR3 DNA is TGTGCCAGTAGTAAACCATTTGGGGGACAGGGAGACACCGGGGAGCTGTTTTTT. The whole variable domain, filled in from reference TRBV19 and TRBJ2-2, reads DGGITQSPKYLFRKEGQNVTLSCEQNLNHDAMYWYRQDPGQGLRLIYYSQIVNDFQKGDIAEGYSVSREKKESFPLTVTSAQKNPTAFYLCASSKPFGGQGDTGELFFGEGSRLTVL.

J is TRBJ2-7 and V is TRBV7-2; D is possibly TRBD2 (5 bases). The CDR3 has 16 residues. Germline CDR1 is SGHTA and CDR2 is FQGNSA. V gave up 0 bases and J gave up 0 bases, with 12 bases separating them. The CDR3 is CASSLATTIPSYEQYF. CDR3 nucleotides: TGTGCCAGCAGCTTAGCTACGACTATTCCCTCCTACGAGCAGTACTTC.

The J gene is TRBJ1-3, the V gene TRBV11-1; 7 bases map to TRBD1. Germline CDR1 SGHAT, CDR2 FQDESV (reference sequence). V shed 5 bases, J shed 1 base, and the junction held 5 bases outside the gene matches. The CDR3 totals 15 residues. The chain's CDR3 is CASSQDRRSGNTIYF. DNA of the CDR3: TGTGCCAGCAGCCAGGACAGGAGATCTGGAAACACCATATATTTT.

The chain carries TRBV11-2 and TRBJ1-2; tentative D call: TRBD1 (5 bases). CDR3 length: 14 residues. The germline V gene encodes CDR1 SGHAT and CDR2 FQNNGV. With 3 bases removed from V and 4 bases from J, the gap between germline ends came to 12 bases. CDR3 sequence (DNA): TGTGCCAGCAGCTTTGCCAGGGAAGGCTATGGCTACACCTTC. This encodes CASSFAREGYGYTF.

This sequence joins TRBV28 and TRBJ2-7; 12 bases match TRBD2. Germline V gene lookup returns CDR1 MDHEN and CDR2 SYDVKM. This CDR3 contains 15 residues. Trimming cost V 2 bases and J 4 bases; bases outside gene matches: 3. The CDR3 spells CASSLDTSGRYEQYF. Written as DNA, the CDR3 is TGTGCCAGCAGTTTAGACACTAGCGGGAGGTACGAGCAGTACTTC.

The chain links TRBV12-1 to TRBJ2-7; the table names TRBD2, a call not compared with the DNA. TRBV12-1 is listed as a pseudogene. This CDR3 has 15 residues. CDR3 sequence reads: CASSPRRFGVHEQYF. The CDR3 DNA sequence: TGTGCCAGCAGCCCCCGACGGTTCGGGGTCCACGAGCAGTACTTC.

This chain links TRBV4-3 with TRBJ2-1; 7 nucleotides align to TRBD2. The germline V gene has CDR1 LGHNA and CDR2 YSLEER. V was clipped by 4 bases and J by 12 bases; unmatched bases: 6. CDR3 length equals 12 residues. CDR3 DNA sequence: TGCGCCAGCAGCCCCGGGGAGGGCCCGCAGTTCTTC. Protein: CASSPGEGPQFF.